This TCR beta chain was captured in a study of cytomegalovirus exposure and HLA in healthy donors. Findings and limits, study-wide: Apart from CMV serostatus, no immune exposure information was available. Later work associated 16,951 TCR beta sequences with HLA alleles at 0.05 false discovery rate.

This CDR3 has 14 amino acids. Germline CDR1 reads PRHDT; CDR2 reads FYEKMQ (reference sequence). The V segment lost 4 bases and the J segment 5 bases; nucleotides outside the gene matches: 5. Comments on this clone: The antigen remains undetermined.

A multiplex PCR was run with 60 Vbeta primers and 13 Jbeta primers. The table came from immunoSEQ multiplex PCR; TCRdb's copy has only in-frame clones and leaves some out. The sample is made up of under 200,000 clones, and the top ten hold roughly 6.7% of it. The chain combines TRBV13 with TRBJ1-1, with 9 bases lining up with TRBD1. The sample taken for sequencing was PBMCs. The sequence derives from a man aged 30 to 39 in good health and CMV-seronegative. Written as DNA, the CDR3 is TGTGCCAGCAGCTCGGGACAGGGCGGGACTGAAGCTTTCTTT. Amino acid sequence: CASSSGQGGTEAFF. The full variable domain, rest sourced from reference TRBV13 and TRBJ1-1, is AAGVIQSPRHLIKEKRETATLKCYPIPRHDTVYWYQQGPGQDPQFLISFYEKMQSDKGSIPDRFSAQQFSDYHSELNMSSLELGDSALYFCASSSGQGGTEAFFGQGTRLTVV.